The 8 T cell receptor beta chains listed next were all sequenced from one sample in a study of OX40 agonist ivuxolimab in advanced cancers. The repertoire was sequenced with immunoSEQ multiplex PCR; TCRdb's copy has only in-frame clones and lacks some. The table has some 40,000 clones, about 85% seen once. The material was CD4+ or CD8+ T cells sorted from blood, obtained in a trial of the OX40 agonist ivuxolimab. The source of these receptors is an adult with an advanced solid tumor such as melanoma, head and neck, liver or kidney cancer.

The V gene is TRBV10-2, the J gene TRBJ2-1; TRBD1 aligns across 7 bases. Looked up from germline, CDR1 is WSHSY and CDR2 is SAAADI. This CDR3 contains 15 residues. V lost 6 bases, J lost 7 bases, and 12 bases stayed unmatched. The CDR3 reads CASRLRDRQRNEQFF. The CDR3 DNA is TGCGCCAGCAGACTCCGGGACAGACAACGTAATGAGCAGTTCTTC.

CDR3 DNA: TGTGCCAGCAGCGGAGCTAGCGGGGCCCGTACGCAGTATTTT. Residues: CASSGASGARTQYF. The V and J genes are TRBV11-3 and TRBJ2-3; TRBD2 matches at 9 bases. Germline-derived CDR1 and CDR2 are SGHNT and YENEEA. V lost 5 bases and J lost 8; bases outside the gene matches: 8. The CDR3 extends over 14 amino acids. Looking up the rest from reference TRBV11-3 and TRBJ2-3 gives the full variable domain: EAGVVQSPRYKIIEKKQPVAFWCNPISGHNTLYWYLQNLGQGPELLIRYENEEAVDDSQLPKDRFSAERLKGVDSTLKIQPAELGDSAVYLCASSGASGARTQYFGPGTRLTVL.

Note on this clone: A read error may account for a junction end that differs from germline. The V call is TRBV15, the J call TRBJ2-1, with D uncertain. This CDR3 spans 13 amino acids. CDR1 and CDR2 from the germline V gene are LNHNV and YYDKDF (reference sequence). As DNA, the CDR3 is TGTGCCACCACCATAAACCGGGCCCCCAGATTTATCTTC. This sequence encodes CATTINRAPRFIF.

The rearrangement links TRBV9 to TRBJ1-2; D is ambiguous. Germline lookup yields CDR1 SGDLS and CDR2 YYNGEE. The CDR3 length is 14 residues. Trimming left V 0 bases short and J 4 bases short, with 10 bases between. The CDR3 DNA reads as TGTGCCAGCAGCGTAGTTGACGGAGCCTATGGCTACACCTTC. Translation: CASSVVDGAYGYTF. Supplemented by reference TRBV9 and TRBJ1-2, the full variable domain reads DSGVTQTPKHLITATGQRVTLRCSPRSGDLSVYWYQQSLDQGLQFLIQYYNGEERAKGNILERFSAQQFPDLHSELNLSSLELGDSALYFCASSVVDGAYGYTFGSGTRLTVV.

The chain carries TRBV30 and TRBJ1-5, with 9 bases that match TRBD1. The CDR3 loop spans 14 amino acids. Losses at the gene ends were 0 bases for V and 7 bases for J; bases not matched to a gene: 4. The V gene's germline CDR1 is GTSNPN and CDR2 SVGIG (reference sequence). DNA for the CDR3: TGTGCCTGGAGTGTTGGACAGGGGTTCCAGCCCCAGCATTTT. Translating it yields CAWSVGQGFQPQHF.

The V gene is TRBV7-9, the J gene TRBJ2-7; the match to TRBD2 covers 9 bases. The germline gives CDR1 SEHNR, CDR2 FQNEAQ (reference sequence). With V trimmed by 3 bases and J by 6 bases, 12 bases remained unmatched. The CDR3 contains 16 residues. As DNA, the CDR3 is TGTGCCAGCAGCTTGTCGGATAGCGGGAGTTCGGGCGAGCAGTACTTC. Residues: CASSLSDSGSSGEQYF.

The J gene is TRBJ2-7, the V gene TRBV4-2, with D perhaps given as TRBD1 or TRBD2 (5 bases each). CDR1 and CDR2 (germline): LGHNA, YNFKEQ. Trimming took 4 bases from V and 2 from J, leaving 15 bases between them. This CDR3 contains 15 residues. CDR3 in DNA: TGTGCCAGCAGCCCATCCGGGACGGAACCCTACGAGCAGTACTTC. As protein: CASSPSGTEPYEQYF.

V usage is TRBV30 and J usage is TRBJ2-1; TRBD1 agrees at 7 bases. Germline values: CDR1 GTSNPN, CDR2 SVGIG (reference sequence). The CDR3 is made up of 13 amino acids. V shed 2 bases, J shed 7 bases, and the junction held 5 bases outside the gene matches. The CDR3 DNA is TGTGCCTGGAGTCCTGACAGGGCTAATGAGCAGTTCTTC. It specifies CAWSPDRANEQFF.